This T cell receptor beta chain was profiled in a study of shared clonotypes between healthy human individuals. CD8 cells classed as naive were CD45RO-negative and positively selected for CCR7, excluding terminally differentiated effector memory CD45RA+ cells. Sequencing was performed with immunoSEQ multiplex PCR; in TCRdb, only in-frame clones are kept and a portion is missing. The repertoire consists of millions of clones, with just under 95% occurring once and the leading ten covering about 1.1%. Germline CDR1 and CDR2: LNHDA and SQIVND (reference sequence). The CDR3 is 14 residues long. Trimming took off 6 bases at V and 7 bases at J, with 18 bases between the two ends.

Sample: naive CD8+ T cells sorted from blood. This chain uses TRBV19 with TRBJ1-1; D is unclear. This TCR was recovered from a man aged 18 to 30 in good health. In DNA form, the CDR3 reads TGTGCCAGTAGAGGGCAGAGAGCTCATTTTGAAGCTTTCTTT. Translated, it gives CASRGQRAHFEAFF.